This T cell receptor (beta chain) was identified in a study of blood T cell repertoires in COVID-19 (dated by TCRdb to 2019 to 2021). About the study as a whole: Samples from collaborators originated in the United States, Italy and Spain and spanned both the acute and convalescent phases of COVID-19. The prospective study material was composed of cDNA or gDNA derived from T cells, B-cell-depleted T cells, or PBMCs. Subjects who had been exposed to COVID-19, were actively infected with it, or had recovered from it provided the deeply sampled blood TCRbeta repertoires that made up the dataset. The repertoires were released in a freely available public database intended as a resource for research on the immune response to SARS-CoV-2. The samples were drawn from the first 160 participants of the ongoing ImmuneRACE study and from roughly 1,300 subjects provided by 6 global collaborators. The sample metadata nearly always contained a de-identified subject ID, COVID-19 status, age in years and sex. Where available, HLA class I and class II types were taken from metadata supplied by the sample provider and were not determined by assay-based typing.

TCRbeta CDR3 regions were amplified from genomic DNA using the immunoSEQ Assay, a bias-controlled multiplex PCR. Per the authors' processing: The number of nucleated cells in each sample was estimated from the amplification of reference gene primers within the assay. To quantify the absolute abundance of each unique TCRbeta CDR3 rearrangement, sequence reads were collapsed and filtered. Productive Simpson clonality was computed per sample as the square root of Simpson's diversity index over productive rearrangements. In TCRdb, the immuneACCESS table is reduced to in-frame sequences with V and J assigned. These tables do not hold every clone; where another copy was compared, an unresolved V gene accounts for under half, and the others remain unexplained. V and J calls and clone size come straight from that table; D and trimming were deduced from the DNA. The sample has about 70,000 clones on record, 90% of them singletons. The ten largest clones add up to 1.5% of the sample.

Study-wide findings and limitations: Clinical and demographic metadata were provided uncurated, with the amount varying by source and participant.

V gives up 5 bases and J gives up 6 bases, and the segment between their germline ends measures 8 bases. Counted from cysteine to valine, this CDR3 has 11 amino acids. Just the 33-base CDR3 DNA is kept, in frame starting at base 1. The germline V gene yields SGHAT for CDR1 and FQNNGV for CDR2. For this clone: Its specific antigen is unknown. The sample holds no much larger clone one base away, and base qualities are not on file.

Each collaborating institution followed its own protocols to collect whole blood in K2EDTA tubes. For TCRbeta analysis, collaborators shipped samples in one of three forms: frozen whole blood, isolated PBMCs, or DNA extracted from either of those sample types. The sample consisted of peripheral blood. The source is a middle-aged man with acute or convalescent COVID-19. The V and J genes are TRBV11-2 and TRBJ2-7; the D gene remains uncertain. CDR3 sequence: CASSPGGEQYV. The nucleotides are TGTGCCAGCAGCCCCGGTGGCGAGCAGTACGTC.